The rows below give T cell receptor beta chains drawn from one sample of a study of preoperative IRX-2 immunotherapy in early breast cancer. Profiling relied on immunoSEQ multiplex PCR, and the TCRdb table lists in-frame clones only, not all of them. The sample consists of approximately 28,000 clones, 70% to 85% of them appearing once. This material was acquired from a patient treated with IRX-2 immunotherapy. These receptors all come from a human donor with breast cancer. Both conserved end residues are part of each CDR3. D genes are given only for firm matches. Only some rows state a clone size, as once, few, many or a class for expanded clones.

j_gene,v_gene,abundance,d_gene,CDR3aa,CDR3nt
TRBJ1-6,TRBV28,once,TRBD1,CASSQPLGQGARGSHF,TGTGCCAGCAGTCAACCCCTGGGACAGGGGGCGCGTGGAAGCCACTTT
TRBJ1-4,TRBV19,NA,TRBD1,CASSISSDRNEKLFF,TGTGCCAGTAGTATATCCTCGGACAGGAATGAAAAACTGTTTTTT
TRBJ2-1,TRBV29-1,NA,NA,CSVERIGNEQFF,TGCAGCGTTGAAAGGATAGGCAATGAGCAGTTCTTC
TRBJ2-1,TRBV6-8,few,TRBD2,CAISAAGGYNEQFF,TGTGCCATCAGTGCAGCGGGGGGATACAATGAGCAGTTCTTC
TRBJ2-5,TRBV25-1,once,TRBD2,CASSEFGRTRSQETQYF,TGTGCCAGCAGTGAATTCGGGAGGACTCGATCTCAAGAGACCCAGTACTTC
TRBJ1-2,TRBV7-1,once,TRBD1,CASRWDSHYGYTF,TGTGCCAGCAGGTGGGACAGCCACTATGGCTACACCTTC
TRBJ1-1,TRBV11-3,NA,NA,CASSFSGHGNTEAFF,TGTGCCAGCAGCTTCTCCGGACACGGAAACACTGAAGCTTTCTTT
TRBJ2-7,TRBV6-8,few,TRBD1,CASSLPGQGSYEQYF,TGTGCCAGCAGTCTCCCGGGACAGGGCTCCTACGAGCAGTACTTC
TRBJ1-5,TRBV19,NA,NA,CASGGLRENQPQHF,TGTGCCAGTGGAGGTTTGAGAGAGAATCAGCCCCAGCATTTT
TRBJ2-3,TRBV25-1,NA,TRBD2,CASSEWAGGRLTDTQYF,TGTGCCAGCAGTGAATGGGCGGGGGGGCGGTTGACAGATACGCAGTATTTT
TRBJ1-2,TRBV11-3,NA,TRBD1,CASSLTMGQGSGYTF,TGTGCCAGCAGTCTTACGATGGGACAGGGAAGCGGCTACACCTTC
TRBJ2-1,TRBV12-5,once,NA,CASGYWEGGHKQFF,TGTGCTAGTGGTTACTGGGAGGGGGGCCATAAGCAGTTCTTC
TRBJ1-1,TRBV11-3,few,TRBD1,CASSSGQPNTEAFF,TGTGCCAGCAGCTCGGGACAGCCGAACACTGAAGCTTTCTTT
TRBJ2-5,TRBV14,NA,NA,CASSQVGREVGTQYF,TGTGCCAGCAGCCAAGTAGGGCGAGAGGTGGGGACCCAGTACTTC
TRBJ1-3,TRBV6-8,NA,NA,CASSYSWDNPGNTIYF,TGTGCCAGCAGTTACTCGTGGGATAACCCTGGAAACACCATATATTTT
TRBJ1-3,TRBV19,NA,NA,CASSIVGPGNTIYF,TGTGCCAGTAGTATCGTGGGGCCTGGAAACACCATATATTTT